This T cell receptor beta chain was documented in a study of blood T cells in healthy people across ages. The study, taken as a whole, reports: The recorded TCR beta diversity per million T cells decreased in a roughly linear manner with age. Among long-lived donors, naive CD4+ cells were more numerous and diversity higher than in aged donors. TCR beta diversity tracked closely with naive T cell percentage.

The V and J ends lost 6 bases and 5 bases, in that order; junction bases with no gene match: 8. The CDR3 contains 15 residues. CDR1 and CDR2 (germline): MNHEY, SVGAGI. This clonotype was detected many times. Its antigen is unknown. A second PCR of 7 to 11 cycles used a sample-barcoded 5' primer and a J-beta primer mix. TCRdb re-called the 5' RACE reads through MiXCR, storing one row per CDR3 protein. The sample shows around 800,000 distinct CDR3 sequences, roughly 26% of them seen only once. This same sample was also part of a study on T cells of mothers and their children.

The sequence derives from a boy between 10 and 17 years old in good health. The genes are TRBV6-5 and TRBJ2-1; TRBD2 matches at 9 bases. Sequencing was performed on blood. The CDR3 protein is CASRRAGGGDNEQFF. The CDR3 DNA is TGTGCCAGCAGGCGAGCGGGGGGAGGTGACAATGAGCAGTTCTTC.